The present TCR beta chain was sequenced within a study of CD4 T cells in relation to SARS-CoV-2 and coronaviruses. The CDR3 is 14 amino acids. CDR1 SNHLY and CDR2 FYNNEI come from the germline V gene. V lost 4 bases to trimming and J lost 4 bases, with 11 bases between them. Before the COVID-19 pandemic, during about 2011-2018, CD4+ T cells were taken from unexposed donors. Sequenced by immunoSEQ multiplex PCR; TCRdb stores in-frame clones only, minus some. The sample consists of roughly 60,000 clones, approximately 94% of them appearing once. Sequencing was carried out using naive CD4+ T cells from PBMCs. Regarding subset: naive CD4+ T cells isolated by negative enrichment. The V and J genes are TRBV2 and TRBJ1-5; D unclear. The receptor was isolated from a human donor in good health. CDR3 DNA sequence: TGTGCCAGCAGTGTTGGCAGCGGAAATCAGCCCCAGCATTTT. Its translation is CASSVGSGNQPQHF.